This T cell receptor beta chain was observed in a study of blood T cells in healthy people across ages. This clonotype was observed a handful of times. The second PCR ran about 6 to 11 cycles with a sample-barcoded 5' primer and J-beta primers. The template-switch adaptor, which had 12 random nucleotides, put a tag on each cDNA molecule. A single record per CDR3 protein comes from TCRdb applying MiXCR to the 5' RACE reads. The sample holds 790,000 or so distinct CDR3 sequences, roughly 56% seen once. The V and J ends lost 1 base and 7 bases, in that order; junction bases with no gene match: 2. CDR3 length equals 14 residues. Germline V CDR1 and CDR2: SGHTA, FQGNSA.

This sequence was found in a man in his forties or fifties in good health. Sequencing input: blood. The J gene is TRBJ2-1, the V gene TRBV7-2; 9 bases match TRBD2. CDR3 loop: CASSLEGLANEQFF. CDR3 nucleotide sequence: TGTGCCAGCAGCTTAGAAGGACTAGCGAATGAGCAGTTCTTC.